This TCR beta chain was retrieved from a study of CXCR3-negative and CXCR3-positive naive CD8 T cells (dated by TCRdb to between 2019 and 2020). Describing the broader study: In total, roughly 150 million TRB reads were obtained, or roughly 1.5 +/- 0.3 million reads per library. The TRBV-TRBJ cluster analysis covered naive subsets from roughly 5 donors and memory cells from 3 donors. Data from ten to twelve donors, pooled across two independent experiments, went into the diversity and physicochemical repertoire analyses.

Note on this clonotype: Its specific antigen is unknown.

Sequencer: NextSeq 550. The Human TCR Profiling Kit (MiLaboratory) was used to make UMI-labeled 5' RACE TRB cDNA libraries. The full amount of extracted RNA was used for cDNA synthesis, and the full amount of resulting cDNA was used for PCR amplification. Libraries were prepared in parallel with an identical number of PCR cycles. From the authors' description of their analysis: With a requirement of at least two reads per UMI, MIGEC and MiXCR extracted about 50,000 +/- 10,000 unique UMI-labeled TRB cDNA molecules per library. On average, approximately 40,000 +/- 10,000 functional in-frame TRB CDR3 nucleotide clonotypes lacking stop codons were found per library. After downsampling to 5000 UMI-labeled TRB molecules per sample, diversity metrics, including normalized Shannon-Wiener and Chao1, were computed in VDJtools. VDJtools was used to calculate clonotype-size-weighted physicochemical properties of the central five CDR3 residues, namely interaction energy, strength, volume and Kidera factor 4. After TCRdb reprocessed the reads, each CDR3 protein sequence was kept as one row, without DNA. These V and J calls originate from TCRdb's pipeline instead of the authors' own analysis. This sample's table contains 100,000 to 150,000 distinct CDR3 sequences. 0.59% of the sample goes to the ten largest clones.

Each CD8+ T cell subset was flow-sorted in triplicate, and around 300,000 cells per subset were placed directly into RLT lysis buffer. To exclude memory contaminants, naive CD8+ T cells were stringently defined as CD45RO-CCR7+CD27+CD95-. Standard density gradient centrifugation was used to isolate peripheral blood mononuclear cells from buffy coats. A FACSAria III was used to flow-sort naive CD8+ T cells into CXCR3-negative and CXCR3-positive populations. Total RNA was extracted from sorted cells with an RNeasy Mini Kit. Beyond this particular receptor, the publication reports: TRB CDR3s from CXCR3-positive naive cells showed higher hydrophobicity (lower Kidera factor 4), lower energy, and higher strength and volume indices than CXCR3-negative naive cells. Because CXCR3 expression was partially decreased after cryopreservation, freshly isolated PBMCs were used for most assays. Within the same donor, TRBV-TRBJ usage looked similar between naive CXCR3-negative and CXCR3-positive cells, but memory cells had distinct patterns. Both naive subsets had comparably high repertoire diversity, while memory CD8+ T cells had much lower repertoire diversity. Because surface CD5, which is linked to self-reactivity in mice, was comparable between the naive subsets, TCR interaction strength was also inferred from TRB CDR3 physicochemical properties.

This sequence was found in a human donor in good health. Some clones in this sample may be carry-over from other donors' samples. The sample taken for sequencing was naive CXCR3+ CD8+ T cells from blood. In light of the paper, this sample's cell subset or site label describes: CD45RO-CCR7+CD27+CD95- naive CD8+ T cells expressing CXCR3 (TNR3+).

Here the CDR3 is given as CSAEFRGPLNTEAFF. This chain is built from TRBV20-1 and TRBJ1-1. The CDR3 covers 15 residues, taking in both the cysteine and the phenylalanine. Only the protein is on record. Looking up the germline V gene (reference sequence) yields CDR1 DFQATT and CDR2 SNEGSKA.